This T cell receptor beta chain comes out of a study of T cell responses to AZD1222 COVID-19 vaccine. Study results and caveats: Baseline seropositives among AZD1222 recipients totaled only 5 or 6.

Germline V gene lookup returns CDR1 SGHAT and CDR2 FQNNGV. V was clipped by 4 bases and J by 4 bases; unmatched bases: 12. This CDR3 region has 16 residues. Generated by immunoSEQ multiplex PCR, the TCRdb table keeps only in-frame clones and is missing some. The sample records tens of thousands of clones, 86% being singletons. With respect to this clone: Its antigen remains unknown.

The chain employs TRBV11-2 and TRBJ2-7, with TRBD2 matching 8 bases. Sequencing was performed on peripheral blood, taken on day 0 of AZD1222 vaccination. This receptor was taken from an adult in good health. CDR3 residues: CASSSPGGGGAYEQYF. DNA of the CDR3: TGTGCCAGCAGCTCCCCGGGGGGGGGCGGGGCTTACGAGCAGTACTTC.